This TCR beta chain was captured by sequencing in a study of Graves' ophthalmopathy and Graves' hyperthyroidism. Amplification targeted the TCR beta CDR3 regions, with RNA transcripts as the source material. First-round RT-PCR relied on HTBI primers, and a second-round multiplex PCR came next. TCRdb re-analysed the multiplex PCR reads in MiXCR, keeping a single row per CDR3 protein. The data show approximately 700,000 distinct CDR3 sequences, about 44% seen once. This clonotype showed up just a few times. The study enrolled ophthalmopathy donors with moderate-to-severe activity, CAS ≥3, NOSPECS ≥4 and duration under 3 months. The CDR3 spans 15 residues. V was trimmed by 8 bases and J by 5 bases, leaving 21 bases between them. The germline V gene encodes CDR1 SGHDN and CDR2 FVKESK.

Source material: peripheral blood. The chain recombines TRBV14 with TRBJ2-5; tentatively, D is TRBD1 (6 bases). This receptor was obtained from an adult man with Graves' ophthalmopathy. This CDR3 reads CASSPPTGYGETQYF. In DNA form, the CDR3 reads TGTGCCAGCTCACCACCTACAGGGTACGGGGAGACCCAGTACTTC.